This TCR beta chain was retrieved from a study of T cell repertoires in cytomegalovirus infection. Study information: It was recently identified HLA-C-restricted and well-studied HLA-B-restricted CMV epitopes that the study used. Based on public TCR beta signatures, there were indications of CMV infection and of a matching HLA type. Study-wide findings and caveats: HLA-C-restricted TCR beta clonotypes specific for CMV led the ex vivo response. Carriers of CMV plus the relevant HLA were identified by cumulative public TCR beta family frequency.

This clonotype was counted between two and nine times. Its antigen is as yet unknown. In TCRdb, the reads were re-called with MiXCR into one record per CDR3 protein. Here the sample spans about 890,000 distinct CDR3 sequences, around a third being singletons. The germline V gene has CDR1 SGHNT and CDR2 YYREEE (reference sequence). The CDR3 extends over 15 amino acids. The V and J ends lost 1 base and 6 bases respectively, with 16 bases between them. This sequence joins TRBV5-4 and TRBJ1-2; D remains ambiguous. This TCR was recovered from a human donor in good health (CMV status not recorded). Some clones in this sample may be carry-over from other donors' samples. This material consisted of cultured CD8+ T cells from PBMCs, taken from culture after CMV antigen stimulation. CDR3 nucleotides: TGTGCCAGCAGCTTGTTCCAGGAGCGGGAGGATGGCTACACCTTC. This gives the protein CASSLFQEREDGYTF.